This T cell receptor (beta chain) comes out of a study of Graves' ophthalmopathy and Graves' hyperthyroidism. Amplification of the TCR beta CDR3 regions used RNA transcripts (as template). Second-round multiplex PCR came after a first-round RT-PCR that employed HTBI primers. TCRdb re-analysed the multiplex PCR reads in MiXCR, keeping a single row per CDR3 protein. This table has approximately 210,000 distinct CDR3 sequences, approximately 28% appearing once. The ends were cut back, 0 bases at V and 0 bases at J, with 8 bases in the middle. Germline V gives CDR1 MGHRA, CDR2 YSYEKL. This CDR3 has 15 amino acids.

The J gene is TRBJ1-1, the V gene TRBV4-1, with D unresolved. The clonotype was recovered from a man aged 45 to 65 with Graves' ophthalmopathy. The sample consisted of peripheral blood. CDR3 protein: CASSQDLYLNTEAFF. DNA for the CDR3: TGCGCCAGCAGCCAAGATTTGTACCTGAACACTGAAGCTTTCTTT.